This T cell receptor (beta chain) is from a study of blood T cell repertoires in COVID-19. Per germline, CDR1 MGHRA and CDR2 YSYEKL. Trimming left V 0 bases short and J 10 bases short, with 16 bases between. The CDR3 length is 15 residues. Some clones are missing from TCRdb's copy, which holds only in-frame ones; the method was immunoSEQ multiplex PCR. The sample carries about 270,000 clones, about 89% recorded once. The sequence was obtained from a man in his forties with active or convalescent COVID-19. This chain uses TRBV4-1 with TRBJ2-1; perhaps TRBD2 as D (6 bases). Sequenced input: peripheral blood. DNA for the CDR3: TGCGCCAGCAGCCAAGAACCAGCGGGTTTAGAGGAGCAGTTCTTC. This sequence encodes CASSQEPAGLEEQFF.